The 21 T cell receptor beta chains presented below share a single source sample, sequenced in a study of blood T cell repertoires in COVID-19. Measured with immunoSEQ multiplex PCR; TCRdb has only the in-frame clones, and not every one. Of about 25,000 clones in the sample, approximately 81% are singletons; the top ten hold about 50%. Sequences were obtained from peripheral blood. All receptors derive from a man in his forties or fifties with active or convalescent COVID-19.

This chain connects TRBV19 to TRBJ1-5; D not certain. CDR1 is LNHDA, CDR2 SQIVND, per germline (reference sequence). V was cut by 4 bases and J by 11 bases, with 9 bases left in between. The CDR3 has 11 residues. CDR3 residues: CASSRAGTQHF. Written as DNA, the CDR3 is TGTGCCAGTAGTAGGGCGGGGACCCAGCATTTT.

The V and J genes are TRBV5-6 and TRBJ1-2; 7 positions match TRBD1. Per the germline V gene, CDR1 is SGHDT and CDR2 is YYEEEE. This CDR3 has 14 amino acids. V lost 4 bases, J lost 4 bases, and 7 bases stayed unmatched. The CDR3 DNA follows: TGTGCCAGCAGCCGAGGGACAGAAAGCTATGGCTACACCTTC. Translating it yields CASSRGTESYGYTF.

A single count supports this clone. The chain couples TRBV6-5 to TRBJ2-7; 7 positions agree with TRBD1. With 7 bases clipped from V and 4 bases from J, the junction kept 7 bases outside the gene matches. Germline lookup yields CDR1 MNHEY and CDR2 SVGAGI. The CDR3 loop spans 13 amino acids. The CDR3 is CASTPGQLYEQYF. The CDR3 DNA reads as TGTGCCAGCACACCGGGACAGTTGTACGAGCAGTACTTC.

The CDR3 DNA follows: TGTGCCAGCAGCTTAGTGCTCAGGGGGAATTCACCCCTCCACTTT. Translation gives CASSLVLRGNSPLHF. V usage is TRBV11-2 and J usage is TRBJ1-6; 7 bases are shared with TRBD1. The CDR3 consists of 15 residues. Per germline, CDR1 SGHAT and CDR2 FQNNGV. The ends lost 1 base at V and 7 bases at J; junction bases unmatched: 4.

This clone came up once. The rearrangement uses TRBV19 and TRBJ1-3; a weak D match, TRBD1 (5 bases). CDR3 length: 14 amino acids. V lost 5 bases and J 0 bases, leaving 8 bases between the germline ends. Germline V gene data show CDR1 as LNHDA and CDR2 as SQIVND (reference sequence). The CDR3 spells CASSSQDSGNTIYF. Here the CDR3 DNA reads TGTGCCAGTAGTTCACAGGACTCTGGAAACACCATATATTTT.

J is TRBJ1-1 and V is TRBV10-2, with 7 bases aligning to TRBD1. Germline loops: CDR1 WSHSY, CDR2 SAAADI. V lost 4 bases to trimming and J lost 5 bases; unmatched junction nucleotides: 7. The CDR3 has 14 amino acids. The CDR3 DNA reads as TGCGCCAGCAGTGTTAAGGGGGCATGGACTGAAGCTTTCTTT. Amino acid sequence: CASSVKGAWTEAFF.

The rearrangement uses TRBV9 and TRBJ1-5; perhaps TRBD1 as D (5 bases). Germline V gene data show CDR1 as SGDLS and CDR2 as YYNGEE. V lost 3 bases, J lost 9 bases, and 13 bases lay in between. The CDR3 is made up of 13 amino acids. The CDR3 DNA is TGTGCCAGCAGCGGGGGCGATCGGAGGCCCCAGCATTTT. Encoded protein: CASSGGDRRPQHF.

The genes are TRBV29-1 and TRBJ1-4; D may be TRBD1 (6 bases). Trimming left V 7 bases short and J 5 bases short, with 20 bases between. CDR1 is SQVTM, CDR2 ANQGSEA, per germline. This CDR3 region has 15 residues. For the CDR3, the DNA is TGCAGCGCCGGACGCGGGGGCCGAATCAATGAAAAACTGTTTTTT. Its translation: CSAGRGGRINEKLFF.

The CDR3 bases are TGCGCCAGCAGCTCTAGCGGGGGGAACTACAATGAGCAGTTCTTC. Amino acids: CASSSSGGNYNEQFF. V and J are TRBV5-1 and TRBJ2-1; 11 bases map to TRBD2. Germline trimming cut 3 bases from V and 3 bases from J; bases unmatched to any gene: 2. Looked up from germline, CDR1 is SGHRS and CDR2 is YFSETQ. There are 15 residues in the CDR3.

This clone turned up a few times. The rearrangement links TRBV6-1 to TRBJ1-6, with 10 bases that match TRBD1. Trimming at V came to 3 bases and at J to 14 bases, leaving 10 bases not matched to a gene. Germline V CDR1 and CDR2: MNHNS, SASEGT. The CDR3 totals 15 residues. DNA of the CDR3: TGTGCCAGCAGTGAGAGTCGGACAGGGGGTGGGACCCTCCACTTT. Translation: CASSESRTGGGTLHF.

The gene calls are TRBV6-5 and TRBJ2-5, with D maybe TRBD1 (5 bases). CDR3 length: 14 amino acids. In germline, CDR1 is MNHEY, CDR2 SVGAGI. Trimming took 2 bases from V and 7 from J, leaving 14 bases between them. Here the CDR3 reads CASSYTQGPGTQYF. Here the CDR3 DNA reads TGTGCCAGCAGTTACACCCAGGGTCCTGGGACCCAGTACTTC.

The chain couples TRBV7-9 to TRBJ2-7; a possible D gene is TRBD1 (6 bases). Trimming took off 1 base at V and 0 bases at J, with 13 bases between the two ends. CDR1 is SEHNR, CDR2 FQNEAQ, per germline (reference sequence). The CDR3 totals 16 residues. The CDR3 sequence: CASSLGNRASSYEQYF. The DNA of the CDR3 is TGTGCCAGCAGCTTAGGGAACAGGGCGAGCTCCTACGAGCAGTACTTC.

The J gene is TRBJ2-1, the V gene TRBV27; possibly TRBD1 for D (6 bases). This CDR3 has 17 residues. V was shortened by 2 bases and J by 0 bases, with 14 bases between the two germline ends. Looked up from germline, CDR1 is MNHEY and CDR2 is SMNVEV (reference sequence). CDR3 DNA sequence: TGTGCCAGCAGTTTAGGGGGCTTCTACGGCTCCTACAATGAGCAGTTCTTC. This gives the protein CASSLGGFYGSYNEQFF.

J is TRBJ2-2 and V is TRBV24-1; unclear D gene. This CDR3 region has 15 residues. With 10 bases removed from V and 2 bases from J, the gap between germline ends came to 16 bases. CDR1 and CDR2 (germline): KGHDR, SFDVKD. This CDR3 is CATSSTRRNTGELFF. The CDR3 region has the DNA TGTGCCACTTCATCGACACGACGTAACACCGGGGAGCTGTTTTTT.

This chain joins TRBV30 and TRBJ2-3; 7 bases agree with TRBD2. CDR1 is GTSNPN and CDR2 is SVGIG in the germline V gene (reference sequence). The CDR3 spans 14 residues. With V trimmed by 0 bases and J by 0 bases, 0 bases remained unmatched. CDR3 region: CAWSVGRSTDTQYF. CDR3 sequence (DNA): TGTGCCTGGAGTGTCGGGAGGAGCACAGATACGCAGTATTTT.

The rearrangement uses TRBV14 and TRBJ2-7, with D possibly matching TRBD1 (5 bases). Per the germline V gene, CDR1 is SGHDN and CDR2 is FVKESK. V shed 4 bases and J shed 0 bases, with 10 bases lying between them. This CDR3 comprises 14 residues. For the CDR3, the DNA is TGTGCCAGCAGCCCCCAGGGTTCCTCCTACGAGCAGTACTTC. It translates to CASSPQGSSYEQYF.

The gene calls are TRBV11-2 and TRBJ2-1; D gene uncertain. Trimming pared 8 bases from V and 0 bases from J, leaving 17 bases between. The CDR3 has 16 residues. Germline-derived CDR1 and CDR2 are SGHAT and FQNNGV. The CDR3 region is CASFSSSVSSYNEQFF. CDR3 bases: TGTGCCAGCTTTAGTAGCAGCGTGAGCTCCTACAATGAGCAGTTCTTC. The variable domain in full, completed from reference TRBV11-2 and TRBJ2-1, reads EAGVAQSPRYKIIEKRQSVAFWCNPISGHATLYWYQQILGQGPKLLIQFQNNGVVDDSQLPKDRFSAERLKGVDSTLKIQPAKLEDSAVYLCASFSSSVSSYNEQFFGPGTRLTVL.

The chain carries TRBV19 and TRBJ1-2; D unclear. The CDR3 contains 11 residues. Germline lookup yields CDR1 LNHDA and CDR2 SQIVND (reference sequence). V dropped 5 bases and J dropped 8 bases, with 9 bases sitting between them. The CDR3 reads CASSAHSGYTF. The CDR3 DNA reads TGTGCCAGTAGTGCCCACTCGGGCTACACCTTC. The full variable domain, completed using reference TRBV19 and TRBJ1-2, is DGGITQSPKYLFRKEGQNVTLSCEQNLNHDAMYWYRQDPGQGLRLIYYSQIVNDFQKGDIAEGYSVSREKKESFPLTVTSAQKNPTAFYLCASSAHSGYTFGSGTRLTVV.

The CDR3 DNA reads TGTGCCAGCAGCGAGCCCCGATTGCTTTATGGCTACACCTTC. The encoded protein is CASSEPRLLYGYTF. This chain joins TRBV6-5 and TRBJ1-2; D uncertain. The CDR3 is made up of 14 amino acids. The V end was cut by 6 bases, the J end by 5 bases, with 16 bases between. CDR1 is MNHEY and CDR2 is SVGAGI in the germline V gene.

This sequence joins TRBV10-2 and TRBJ2-1; 8 nucleotides line up with TRBD1. Unmatched junction bases numbered 9, after V lost 6 bases and J lost 5 bases. The CDR3 loop spans 15 amino acids. The germline V gene encodes CDR1 WSHSY and CDR2 SAAADI. CDR3 DNA: TGCGCCAGCAGCCTGCAGGGGGCTGGGAACAATGAGCAGTTCTTC. It yields the protein CASSLQGAGNNEQFF.

The CDR3 is CASSQQGYSNQPQHF. In DNA, the CDR3 is TGTGCCAGCAGCCAACAGGGGTATAGCAATCAGCCCCAGCATTTT. The V gene is TRBV6-5, the J gene TRBJ1-5; 7 nucleotides agree with TRBD1. Germline trimming cut 6 bases from V and 0 bases from J; bases unmatched to any gene: 5. This CDR3 has 15 residues. Germline assignment: CDR1 MNHEY and CDR2 SVGAGI.